The 25 T cell receptor beta chains given below trace back to one sample, sequenced in a study of blood T cell repertoires in COVID-19. Some clones are missing from TCRdb's copy, which holds only in-frame ones; the method was immunoSEQ multiplex PCR. The sample holds a few hundred thousand clones, approximately 88% seen once. The sequencing sample was made of PBMCs or T cells enriched from blood (not recorded which). These receptors were collected from a woman in her thirties or forties who had been exposed to COVID-19.

This chain connects TRBV2 to TRBJ2-2; the D gene is possibly TRBD1 (6 bases). The V gene lost 2 bases and the J gene lost 6 bases, with 13 bases spanning the gap. Germline lookup yields CDR1 SNHLY and CDR2 FYNNEI. The CDR3 runs to 15 residues. As DNA, the CDR3 is TGTGCCAGCAGTGAAAACAGGGTACCACCCGGGGAGCTGTTTTTT. Translated: CASSENRVPPGELFF.

The chain links TRBV23-1 to TRBJ2-7, with D perhaps matching TRBD2 (5 bases). TRBV23-1 is recorded as an ORF, its role being uncertain. V was pared by 11 bases and J by 6 bases, with 23 bases between. The CDR3 has 14 amino acids. CDR3 in amino acids: CAPGEREESCEQYV. Here the CDR3 DNA reads TGCGCCCCCGGGGAGAGGGAAGAATCGTGCGAGCAGTACGTC.

The J gene is TRBJ2-7, the V gene TRBV9, with no clear D. This CDR3 is built from 12 residues. CDR1 is SGDLS and CDR2 is YYNGEE in the germline V gene. Deletions cut 0 bases from V and 7 bases from J, with 8 bases between. The CDR3 DNA sequence: TGTGCCAGCAGCGTAGGCGGTTTGGAGCAGTACTTC. Translated: CASSVGGLEQYF.

V and J are TRBV7-3 and TRBJ1-4, with 11 bases identical to TRBD1. The germline gives CDR1 SGHTA, CDR2 FQGTGA. The CDR3 spans 19 residues. The V segment lost 4 bases and the J segment 6 bases; nucleotides outside the gene matches: 16. This CDR3 is CASSCSLGQGARLDEKLFF. The DNA of the CDR3 is TGTGCCAGCAGCTGTTCCCTCGGACAGGGGGCCCGTCTCGATGAAAAACTGTTTTTT.

J is TRBJ1-6 and V is TRBV9, with 7 bases fitting TRBD1. CDR1 and CDR2 from the germline V gene are SGDLS and YYNGEE. After removal of 6 bases from V and 7 bases from J, the junction contained 10 bases not matched to a gene. This CDR3 is 15 amino acids long. For the CDR3, the DNA is TGTGCCAGCAACAAACAGGGGCTAGTAAATTCACCCCTCCACTTT. Residues: CASNKQGLVNSPLHF.

Regarding this clone: The junction differs from germline at one of its ends, possibly a read error. The CDR3 loop is CASNLDPDGVEKLFF. In DNA form, the CDR3 reads TGTGCCAGCAACTTGGACCCGGACGGGGTTGAAAAACTGTTTTTT. The chain has TRBV5-6 and TRBJ1-4; no reliable D call. This CDR3 has 15 residues. Germline V gives CDR1 SGHDT, CDR2 YYEEEE.

This clone was detected only a few times. The CDR3 bases are TGCGCCAGCAGCCAAGATAATATGAGGGCAACTAATGAAAAACTGTTTTTT. Translating it yields CASSQDNMRATNEKLFF. The chain employs TRBV4-1 and TRBJ1-4, with D uncertain. Deletions cut 0 bases from V and 0 bases from J, with 11 bases between. The CDR3 is 17 residues long. CDR1 MGHRA and CDR2 YSYEKL come from the germline V gene.

This clone was seen only once. This CDR3 reads CASSSSQGYQPQHF. For the CDR3, the DNA is TGTGCCAGCAGCTCCAGTCAGGGTTATCAGCCCCAGCATTTT. J is TRBJ1-5 and V is TRBV7-9, with D perhaps TRBD1 (5 bases). The CDR3 is 14 residues long. Germline V CDR1 and CDR2: SEHNR, FQNEAQ (reference sequence). V dropped 4 bases and J dropped 5 bases, with 12 bases sitting between them.

The rearrangement joins TRBV4-3 to TRBJ2-1; 8 positions match TRBD1. Germline values: CDR1 LGHNA, CDR2 YSLEER. This CDR3 is 17 amino acids long. Unmatched junction bases numbered 14, after V lost 2 bases and J lost 8 bases. CDR3 sequence: CASSQWGDTGGWDEQFF. CDR3 nucleotides: TGCGCCAGCAGCCAATGGGGGGACACAGGGGGTTGGGATGAGCAGTTCTTC.

This chain uses TRBV5-1 with TRBJ2-5; the D gene is possibly TRBD1 (5 bases). V was trimmed by 1 base and J by 5 bases, leaving 12 bases between them. The CDR3 consists of 14 residues. CDR1 and CDR2 (germline): SGHRS, YFSETQ. CDR3 sequence: CASSLTGASETQYF. The CDR3 nucleotides read TGCGCCAGCAGCTTGACAGGCGCGAGTGAGACCCAGTACTTC.

This clone was seen a handful of times. The chain couples TRBV4-3 to TRBJ1-1; maybe TRBD1 (6 bases). V gave up 0 bases and J gave up 4 bases, with 15 bases separating them. The germline gives CDR1 LGHNA, CDR2 YSLEER. There are 16 residues in the CDR3. The CDR3 bases are TGCGCCAGCAGCCAAGATCCTGCAGGGGTGAGCACTGAAGCTTTCTTT. This encodes CASSQDPAGVSTEAFF.

This chain links TRBV18 with TRBJ1-1; D gene unclear. Germline lookup yields CDR1 KGHSH and CDR2 LQKENI. Trimming left V 6 bases short and J 7 bases short, with 12 bases between. The CDR3 consists of 12 residues. Here the CDR3 reads CASSGLIGEAFF. In DNA form, the CDR3 reads TGTGCCAGCTCCGGACTAATCGGTGAAGCTTTCTTT.

The gene calls are TRBV5-1 and TRBJ2-5, with D possibly TRBD2 on 5 matching bases. Germline V lookup: CDR1 SGHRS, CDR2 YFSETQ. Deletions cut 1 base from V and 3 bases from J, with 16 bases between. The CDR3 loop spans 16 amino acids. The CDR3 loop is CASSLHPTLVKETQYF. The CDR3 nucleotides read TGCGCCAGCAGCTTGCACCCTACACTAGTAAAAGAGACCCAGTACTTC. Variable domain in full (rest from reference TRBV5-1 and TRBJ2-5): KAGVTQTPRYLIKTRGQQVTLSCSPISGHRSVSWYQQTPGQGLQFLFEYFSETQRNKGNFPGRFSGRQFSNSRSEMNVSTLELGDSALYLCASSLHPTLVKETQYFGPGTRLLVL.

This chain connects TRBV5-4 to TRBJ1-4, with 8 bases lining up with TRBD1. V dropped 4 bases and J dropped 0; count of bases not matched to a gene: 8. This CDR3 comprises 17 residues. The germline V gene has CDR1 SGHNT and CDR2 YYREEE (reference sequence). The CDR3 nucleotides are TGTGCCAGCAGCCCTAGGACAGGGACAGCAACTAATGAAAAACTGTTTTTT. Protein product: CASSPRTGTATNEKLFF.

The chain is built from TRBV7-2 and TRBJ2-1; D is ambiguous. CDR3 length: 11 amino acids. Germline V CDR1 and CDR2: SGHTA, FQGNSA. Deletions cut 5 bases from V and 12 bases from J, with 11 bases between. CDR3 residues: CASSPTGGQFF. CDR3 nucleotide sequence: TGTGCCAGCAGCCCAACCGGTGGGCAGTTCTTC.

V and J are TRBV6-2 or TRBV6-3 and TRBJ2-7, with a weak D call TRBD2 (5 bases). The germline gives CDR1 MNHEY, CDR2 SVGEGT. The CDR3 extends over 12 amino acids. V lost 6 bases and J 3 bases, leaving 9 bases between the germline ends. CDR3 nucleotides: TGTGCCAGCAGCCCGGCGGGCTACGAGCAGTACGTC. Protein product: CASSPAGYEQYV.

The chain couples TRBV3-1 (or the pseudogene TRBV3-2) to TRBJ2-3; D perhaps matches TRBD2 (6 bases). CDR3 length: 14 amino acids. V was pared by 2 bases and J by 4 bases, with 10 bases between. Germline CDR1 and CDR2: LGHDT and YNNKEL (reference sequence). The DNA for the CDR3 is TGTGCCAGCAGCCAACAACTAGCAGCAGATACGCAGTATTTT. As protein: CASSQQLAADTQYF.

The chain carries TRBV2 and TRBJ2-7, with a possible D match to TRBD2 (6 bases). Trimming shortened V by 2 bases and J by 3 bases, and 8 bases separated the two germline ends. Germline CDR1 reads SNHLY; CDR2 reads FYNNEI. This CDR3 has 13 residues. The CDR3 DNA follows: TGTGCCAGCAGTGAACGGGGGAACTACGAGCAGTACTTC. Translated, it gives CASSERGNYEQYF.

This clone has only one observation. This chain links TRBV19 with TRBJ2-1; 10 bases line up with TRBD2. The CDR3 is 16 residues long. CDR1 LNHDA and CDR2 SQIVND come from the germline V gene (reference sequence). J gave up 9 bases and V 3 bases, and 11 bases lay outside the gene matches. The CDR3 sequence: CASSIRSGGAPPEQFF. The CDR3 bases are TGTGCCAGTAGTATTCGGAGCGGGGGGGCCCCCCCTGAGCAGTTCTTC. The full variable domain, its missing parts supplied by reference TRBV19 and TRBJ2-1, is DGGITQSPKYLFRKEGQNVTLSCEQNLNHDAMYWYRQDPGQGLRLIYYSQIVNDFQKGDIAEGYSVSREKKESFPLTVTSAQKNPTAFYLCASSIRSGGAPPEQFFGPGTRLTVL.

This clone occurred once. This chain joins TRBV6-5 and TRBJ1-4; TRBD1 matches at 8 bases. V shed 11 bases, J shed 4 bases, and the junction held 9 bases outside the gene matches. Germline CDR1 MNHEY, CDR2 SVGAGI. The CDR3 length is 14 residues. DNA of the CDR3: TGTGCCTGCAATGTACAGGGGGATAATGAAAAACTGTTTTTT. Translating gives CACNVQGDNEKLFF.

Turning to this clone: One end of the junction does not line up with germline, which may come from a read error. This rearrangement joins TRBV5-1 to TRBJ1-2; 8 nucleotides align to TRBD1. The germline V gene encodes CDR1 SGHRS and CDR2 YFSETQ. This CDR3 has 15 amino acids. CDR3 amino acids: CASSLSPDRVGGYTF. In DNA form, the CDR3 reads TGTGCCAGCAGCTTGTCACCGGACAGGGTAGGTGGCTACACCTTC.

The chain couples TRBV9 to TRBJ1-2; possible D gene TRBD1, 6 bases. The CDR3 is made up of 13 amino acids. V dropped 0 bases and J dropped 6 bases, with 9 bases sitting between them. Germline lookup yields CDR1 SGDLS and CDR2 YYNGEE. DNA of the CDR3: TGTGCCAGCAGCGTAGTCCCAGGGGATGGCTACACCTTC. Its translation is CASSVVPGDGYTF.

The rearrangement joins TRBV7-9 to TRBJ1-6; maybe TRBD1 (5 bases). Germline CDR1 and CDR2: SEHNR and FQNEAQ (reference sequence). This CDR3 region has 13 residues. V was shortened by 5 bases and J by 12 bases, with 14 bases between the two germline ends. The CDR3 region is CASSQGSQLPLHF. Written as DNA, the CDR3 is TGTGCCAGCAGCCAGGGATCTCAACTACCCCTCCACTTT.

J is TRBJ1-2 and V is TRBV18, with a weak D call TRBD1 (5 bases). Germline CDR1 and CDR2: KGHSH and LQKENI. This CDR3 comprises 16 residues. V lost 2 bases, J lost 7 bases, and 20 bases lay in between. The CDR3 sequence: CASSPDRNSGLSGYTF. The DNA of the CDR3 is TGTGCCAGCTCACCAGATCGAAATTCAGGGCTGAGTGGCTACACCTTC. Using reference TRBV18 and TRBJ1-2 for the parts outside the CDR3, the full variable domain is NAGVMQNPRHLVRRRGQEARLRCSPMKGHSHVYWYRQLPEEGLKFMVYLQKENIIDESGMPKERFSAEFPKEGPSILRIQQVVRGDSAAYFCASSPDRNSGLSGYTFGSGTRLTVV.

This chain joins TRBV19 and TRBJ2-6; tentatively, D is TRBD2 (6 bases). Trimming removed 5 bases from V and 1 base from J, with 15 bases in between. This CDR3 has 17 amino acids. Germline-derived CDR1 and CDR2 are LNHDA and SQIVND (reference sequence). The CDR3 reads CASSWIPGGSGANVLTF. CDR3 coding DNA: TGTGCCAGTAGTTGGATTCCAGGAGGGTCTGGGGCCAACGTCCTGACTTTC.